The clone carrying this T cell receptor beta chain was recorded many times. Its antigen is still unknown. This CDR3 has 16 amino acids. Trimming cost V 0 bases and J 8 bases; bases outside gene matches: 5. This sample was taken from a study of T-cell reconstitution after alpha-beta-depleted transplantation in children. Findings of the study overall: Newly produced T cells mostly accounted for T-cell counts and diversity one year post-transplant. The high TCRbeta diversity at day 60 in some patients came from surviving recipient T cells and thymic progenitors.

For TCRbeta, the library was prepared with unique molecular identifiers. TCRdb reanalysed the PCR reads using MiXCR and keeps one entry per CDR3 protein. The repertoire includes 130,000 to 150,000 distinct CDR3 sequences, 8.5% to 10% of them detected once, and around 18% sits in the top ten. This specimen consisted of PBMCs, mostly from graft donor cells, obtained 180 days after TCRalphabeta/CD19-depleted stem cell transplant. The chain is built from TRBV12-3 or TRBV12-4 and TRBJ2-1, with 12 bases aligning to TRBD2. This TCR derives from a female patient aged 2-9 years who had a stem cell transplant for congenital amegakaryocytic thrombocytopenia, so the T cells may come from the graft donor. CDR3 in DNA: TGTGCCAGCAGTTTAGCCCTCGGACTAGCGGGGCATGAGCAGTTCTTC. Translation: CASSLALGLAGHEQFF.